This entry lists 3 T cell receptor beta chains sequenced from one sample in a study of blood T cell repertoires in COVID-19. The data were produced by immunoSEQ multiplex PCR, yet TCRdb's version contains in-frame clones alone and is incomplete. The sample lists some 120,000 clones, roughly 90% occurring once. The specimen sequenced was peripheral blood. These receptors were taken from a man aged 50 to 60 with acute or convalescent COVID-19.

This clone occurred a few times. This sequence joins TRBV29-1 and TRBJ2-7; 7 bases fit TRBD2. V shed 1 base and J 3 bases; nucleotides not matched to a gene: 9. The CDR3 consists of 15 residues. CDR1 and CDR2 from the germline V gene are SQVTM and ANQGSEA. CDR3 protein: CSVEGTASGNYEQYF. CDR3 sequence (DNA): TGCAGCGTTGAAGGGACGGCTAGCGGCAACTACGAGCAGTACTTC.

This chain joins TRBV27 and TRBJ1-1; 7 bases fit TRBD1. The germline CDR1 and CDR2 sequences are MNHEY and SMNVEV (reference sequence). The trim removed 6 bases at V and 2 bases at J, leaving 6 bases unmatched. This CDR3 has 14 amino acids. Written as DNA, the CDR3 is TGTGCCAGCAGGCGGGGACAGACAAACACTGAAGCTTTCTTT. As protein: CASRRGQTNTEAFF.

The chain uses TRBV5-6 and TRBJ2-5; a weak D match, TRBD2 (7 bases). V lost 1 base, J lost 0 bases, and 10 bases lay in between. The CDR3 length is 15 residues. Germline values: CDR1 SGHDT, CDR2 YYEEEE. CDR3 amino acids: CASSLMRGHQETQYF. In DNA form, the CDR3 reads TGTGCCAGCAGCTTGATGCGGGGGCACCAAGAGACCCAGTACTTC.